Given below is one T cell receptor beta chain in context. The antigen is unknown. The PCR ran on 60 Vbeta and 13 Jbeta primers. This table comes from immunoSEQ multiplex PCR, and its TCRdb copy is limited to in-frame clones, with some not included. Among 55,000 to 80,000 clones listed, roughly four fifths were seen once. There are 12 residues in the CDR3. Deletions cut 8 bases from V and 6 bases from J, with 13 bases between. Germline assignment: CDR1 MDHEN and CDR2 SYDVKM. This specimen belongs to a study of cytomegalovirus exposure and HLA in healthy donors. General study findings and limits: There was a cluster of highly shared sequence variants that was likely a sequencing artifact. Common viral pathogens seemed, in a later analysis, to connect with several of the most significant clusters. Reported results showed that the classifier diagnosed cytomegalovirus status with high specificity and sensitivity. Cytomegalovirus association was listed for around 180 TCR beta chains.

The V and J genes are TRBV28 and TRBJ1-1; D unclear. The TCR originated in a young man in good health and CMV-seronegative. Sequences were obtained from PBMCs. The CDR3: CASRRGRAEAFF. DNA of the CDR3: TGTGCCAGCCGTCGGGGTAGGGCTGAAGCTTTCTTT.